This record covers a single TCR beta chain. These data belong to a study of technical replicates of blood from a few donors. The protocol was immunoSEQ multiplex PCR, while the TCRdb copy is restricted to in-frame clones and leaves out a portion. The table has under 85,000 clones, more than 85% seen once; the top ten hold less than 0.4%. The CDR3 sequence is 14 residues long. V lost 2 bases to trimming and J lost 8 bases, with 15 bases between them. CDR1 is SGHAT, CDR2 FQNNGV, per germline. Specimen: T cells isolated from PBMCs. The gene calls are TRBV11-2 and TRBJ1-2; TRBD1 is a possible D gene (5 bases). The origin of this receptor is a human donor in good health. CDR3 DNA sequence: TGTGCCAGCAGCTTAAGTACGGGGGATGGGGGCTACACCTTC. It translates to CASSLSTGDGGYTF.